This T cell receptor beta chain derives from a study of OX40 agonist ivuxolimab in advanced cancers. Assay used: immunoSEQ multiplex PCR; TCRdb lists only in-frame clones, some missing. The sample gives just over 15,000 clones, around two thirds of which show up once; approximately 8.4% is in the top ten. This clone has a single count. This receptor was taken from an adult with an advanced solid tumor such as melanoma, head and neck, liver or kidney cancer. Specimen: CD4+ or CD8+ T cells sorted from blood, collected in a trial of the OX40 agonist ivuxolimab.

The CDR3 is CASSPRQGYEQYF. The CDR3 nucleotides read TGTGCCAGCAGCCCGCGACAGGGCTACGAGCAGTACTTC. The V and J genes are TRBV7-7 and TRBJ2-7; 7 nucleotides agree with TRBD1. V shed 5 bases, J shed 3 bases, and the junction held 4 bases outside the gene matches. CDR3 size: 13 residues. Germline lookup yields CDR1 SSHAT and CDR2 FNYEAQ (reference sequence).